One sample yielded the 8 T cell receptor beta chains listed below, sequenced in a study of CXCR3-negative and CXCR3-positive naive CD8 T cells. Researchers prepared the TRB cDNA libraries using 5' RACE with UMI labels. With the 5' RACE reads reprocessed, TCRdb shows one record per CDR3 protein and no DNA. The sample holds about 130,000 distinct CDR3 sequences. Sequenced material: naive CXCR3- CD8+ T cells from blood. The subset is: CD45RO-CCR7+CD27+CD95- naive CD8+ T cells lacking CXCR3 (TNR3-). The receptors derive from a human donor in good health. Some clones in this sample may be carry-over from other donors' samples.

CDR3 amino acids: CASSQVAVHEQFF. The V and J genes are TRBV4-2 and TRBJ2-1; TCRdb selects TRBD2, and the lack of DNA leaves this call unchecked. The germline CDR1 and CDR2 sequences are LGHNA and YNFKEQ. This CDR3 is 13 amino acids long.

The chain has TRBV7-6 and TRBJ1-1; without DNA, the TCRdb call of TRBD1 cannot be checked. Per germline, CDR1 SGHVS and CDR2 FNYEAQ. The CDR3 totals 15 residues. CDR3 protein: CASSSSGGLNTEAFF.

J is TRBJ2-7 and V is TRBV12-3 or TRBV12-4; the D call of TRBD1 rests on TCRdb alone, since no DNA is present to check it. The CDR3 has 15 amino acids. The CDR3 protein is CASRADRTPSYEQYF.

V and J are TRBV29-1 and TRBJ2-1; TCRdb's D call, TRBD2, is unchecked because there is no DNA. This CDR3 spans 15 amino acids. In germline, CDR1 is SQVTM, CDR2 ANQGSEA. The CDR3 spells CSVDGLAGPYNEQFF.

The V and J genes are TRBV2 and TRBJ1-2; TCRdb's D call of TRBD1 is untestable without DNA. This CDR3 region has 15 residues. Germline lookup yields CDR1 SNHLY and CDR2 FYNNEI. CDR3 region: CASSDYGTDNYGYTF.

The V call is TRBV5-6, the J call TRBJ2-4; TCRdb names TRBD2, which stays unverified in the absence of DNA. This CDR3 has 16 residues. From germline, CDR1 is SGHDT and CDR2 YYEEEE. The CDR3 spells CASSLRLGTEENIQYF.

The gene calls are TRBV29-1 and TRBJ2-4; the TRBD1 assignment by TCRdb is unverifiable without DNA. Germline V gives CDR1 SQVTM, CDR2 ANQGSEA. The CDR3 runs 13 residues. This CDR3 is CSARTGDENIQYF.

The chain combines TRBV15 with TRBJ2-4. The CDR3 runs to 14 residues. CDR1 is LNHNV, CDR2 YYDKDF, per germline (reference sequence). The CDR3 sequence is CATSSEVPKNIQYF.